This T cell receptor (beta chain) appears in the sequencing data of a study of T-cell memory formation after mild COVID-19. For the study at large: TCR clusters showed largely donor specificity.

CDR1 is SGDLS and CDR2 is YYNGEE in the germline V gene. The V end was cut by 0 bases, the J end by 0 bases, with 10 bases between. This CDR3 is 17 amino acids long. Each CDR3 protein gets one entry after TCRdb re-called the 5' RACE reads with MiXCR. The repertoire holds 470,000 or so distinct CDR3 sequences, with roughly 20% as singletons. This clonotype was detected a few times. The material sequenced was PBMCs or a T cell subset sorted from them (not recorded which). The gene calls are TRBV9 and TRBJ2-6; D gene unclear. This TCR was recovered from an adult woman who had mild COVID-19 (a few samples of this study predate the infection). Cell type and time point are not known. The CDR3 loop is CASSVVGARSGANVLTF. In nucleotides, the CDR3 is TGTGCCAGCAGCGTAGTCGGCGCCCGCTCTGGGGCCAACGTCCTGACTTTC. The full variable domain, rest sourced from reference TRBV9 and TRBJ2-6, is DSGVTQTPKHLITATGQRVTLRCSPRSGDLSVYWYQQSLDQGLQFLIQYYNGEERAKGNILERFSAQQFPDLHSELNLSSLELGDSALYFCASSVVGARSGANVLTFGAGSRLTVL.